Below, one T cell receptor (beta chain) is given with its context. This entry belongs to a study of blood T cell repertoires in COVID-19. Study overall: The United States, Italy and Spain provided the acute and convalescent COVID-19 samples. PBMCs, B-cell-depleted T cells, or T cells were the source of the cDNA or gDNA that made up the material.

This CDR3 spans 15 amino acids. Trimming removed 2 bases from V and 0 bases from J, with 7 bases in between. CDR1 and CDR2 (germline): MGHRA, YSYEKL. Seattle-derived patients entered the study during active infection and were followed longitudinally. Original handling: Amplification with reference gene primers provided the estimates of nucleated cell counts. Repertoires were generated with immunoSEQ multiplex PCR, while TCRdb's copy carries only in-frame clones and drops some. V and J calls and clone size come straight from that table; D and trimming were deduced from the DNA. This table has roughly 200,000 clones, roughly 81% appearing once.

The specimen sequenced was peripheral blood. The sequence derives from a woman at least 80 years old with COVID-19, enrolled during active disease. V gene TRBV4-1 combines with J gene TRBJ2-2; D remains ambiguous. CDR3 loop: CASSQNPANTGELFF. The CDR3 nucleotides are TGCGCCAGCAGCCAAAACCCGGCGAACACCGGGGAGCTGTTTTTT.